This T cell receptor (beta chain) was sequenced for a study of T cell changes during pregnancy in multiple sclerosis. J lost 2 bases, V lost 8 bases, and 8 bases had no gene match. This CDR3 is 14 amino acids long. Germline CDR1 reads LGHNA; CDR2 reads YNFKEQ. The assay was immunoSEQ multiplex PCR, and TCRdb's table has in-frame clones only and misses some. The sample lists 45,000 to 55,000 clones; approximately 92% were seen once. Material: CD4+ T cells from peripheral blood mononuclear cells, obtained after pregnancy. The receptor comes from a female donor in good health, enrolled as a control in a pregnancy study. The J gene is TRBJ2-5, the V gene TRBV4-2; 7 bases map to TRBD1. Written as DNA, the CDR3 is TGTGCCAGCGCCCGACAGGGTCCTCAAGAGACCCAGTACTTC. This codes for CASARQGPQETQYF.